The 27 T cell receptor beta chains presented below share a single source sample, sequenced in a study of CD8 T cells in ankylosing spondylitis. Points from the study as a whole: What appeared characteristic of ankylosing spondylitis blood was a TCR beta motif of under 10 highly homologous variants.

What these receptors recognize is not known. TCRdb re-called the 5' RACE reads with MiXCR, one entry per CDR3 protein. The table includes around 770,000 distinct CDR3 sequences, approximately 10% detected once. The sample was blood, either unsorted or a sorted T cell fraction (not recorded which). The receptors derive from a male donor with ankylosing spondylitis.

The CDR3, as DNA: TGTGCCAGCAGCAACCGAGGGACTGAAGCTTTCTTT. Translated: CASSNRGTEAFF. V gene TRBV7-3 combines with J gene TRBJ1-1; D ambiguous. V gave up 5 bases and J gave up 5 bases, with 9 bases separating them. Germline loops: CDR1 SGHTA, CDR2 FQGTGA. The CDR3 runs 12 residues. Full variable domain (missing parts from reference TRBV7-3 and TRBJ1-1): GAGVSQTPSNKVTEKGKYVELRCDPISGHTALYWYRQSLGQGPEFLIYFQGTGAADDSGLPNDRFFAVRPEGSVSTLKIQRTERGDSAVYLCASSNRGTEAFFGQGTRLTVV.

This clonotype has ten or more counts. The DNA of the CDR3 is TGTGCCAGCATCCCCGGCGGGGCTTCGGGAAACACCATATATTTT. This translates into CASIPGGASGNTIYF. The chain uses TRBV6-1 and TRBJ1-3, with D possibly TRBD1 on 5 matching bases. This CDR3 has 15 amino acids. V lost 7 bases and J 4 bases, leaving 17 bases between the germline ends. Germline V CDR1 and CDR2: MNHNS, SASEGT.

The chain uses TRBV7-2 and TRBJ2-7, with TRBD1 matching 7 bases. The ends lost 5 bases at V and 0 bases at J; junction bases unmatched: 7. There are 15 residues in the CDR3. Germline loops: CDR1 SGHTA, CDR2 FQGNSA. Here the CDR3 DNA reads TGTGCCAGCAGCCAACAGGGGTCTCTCTCCTACGAGCAGTACTTC. Translating gives CASSQQGSLSYEQYF. The full variable domain, in which reference TRBV7-2 and TRBJ2-7 provide the parts outside the CDR3, is GAGVSQSPSNKVTEKGKDVELRCDPISGHTALYWYRQSLGQGLEFLIYFQGNSAPDKSGLPSDRFSAERTGGSVSTLTIQRTQQEDSAVYLCASSQQGSLSYEQYFGPGTRLTVT.

V usage is TRBV18 and J usage is TRBJ2-5; the D is unclear. The V end lost 2 bases, the J end lost 1 base, and 8 bases lay between the germline ends. The germline CDR1 and CDR2 sequences are KGHSH and LQKENI. The CDR3 is 14 amino acids. CDR3 in amino acids: CASSPAPSQETQYF. Written as DNA, the CDR3 is TGTGCCAGCTCACCAGCCCCTAGCCAAGAGACCCAGTACTTC.

The chain employs TRBV7-2 and TRBJ2-3; the match to TRBD2 covers 7 bases. The ends lost 6 bases at V and 6 bases at J; junction bases unmatched: 18. The CDR3 runs to 17 residues. Germline V gene data show CDR1 as SGHTA and CDR2 as FQGNSA. CDR3 protein: CASRLMASGLFVDTQYF. The CDR3, as DNA: TGTGCCAGCAGATTAATGGCTAGCGGTCTCTTCGTGGATACGCAGTATTTT.

This clonotype has just a few counts. The genes are TRBV4-3 and TRBJ1-2; 7 bases fit TRBD1. The germline V gene encodes CDR1 LGHNA and CDR2 YSLEER. The CDR3 loop spans 14 amino acids. The V and J ends lost 0 bases and 8 bases, in that order; junction bases with no gene match: 6. The DNA of the CDR3 is TGCGCCAGCAGCCAAGAAGGCAGGGGGGAGGGCTACACCTTC. Its translation: CASSQEGRGEGYTF.

This clonotype was seen a few times. The CDR3 protein is CASSPGESNEKLFF. The CDR3 DNA reads TGTGCCAGCAGTCCGGGAGAGTCAAATGAAAAACTGTTTTTT. The J gene is TRBJ1-4, the V gene TRBV12-3 or TRBV12-4; no reliable D call. The germline V and J ends were trimmed by 5 bases and 5 bases, with 12 bases remaining between them. The CDR3 has 14 amino acids.

V and J are TRBV7-3 and TRBJ1-2, with D possibly being TRBD1 (6 bases). The CDR3 is 15 residues long. The V end lost 0 bases, the J end lost 4 bases, and 12 bases lay between the germline ends. Germline V lookup: CDR1 SGHTA, CDR2 FQGTGA. CDR3 region: CASSLTEGVSYGYTF. CDR3 DNA sequence: TGTGCCAGCAGCTTAACGGAGGGGGTGAGCTATGGCTACACCTTC.

This clonotype was counted many times. The rearrangement uses TRBV7-2 and TRBJ2-7; D unclear. The germline V and J ends were trimmed by 4 bases and 5 bases, with 12 bases remaining between them. Per the germline V gene, CDR1 is SGHTA and CDR2 is FQGNSA. This CDR3 spans 13 amino acids. CDR3 nucleotides: TGTGCCAGCAGCTCCCGGGTACTACACGAGCAGTACTTC. It codes for CASSSRVLHEQYF.

The genes are TRBV12-3 or TRBV12-4 and TRBJ1-1, with D hard to call. The CDR3 sequence is 12 residues long. V was cut by 5 bases and J by 7 bases, with 11 bases left in between. CDR3 amino acids: CASSATELEAFF. Here the CDR3 DNA reads TGTGCCAGCAGTGCTACGGAGCTTGAAGCTTTCTTT.

The chain links TRBV5-1 to TRBJ1-1; a possible D gene is TRBD1 (5 bases). The CDR3 extends over 14 amino acids. Trimming removed 0 bases from V and 6 bases from J, with 12 bases in between. Looked up from germline, CDR1 is SGHRS and CDR2 is YFSETQ. CDR3 bases: TGCGCCAGCAGCTTGGGGGGGGAAGCGGCTGAAGCTTTCTTT. Encoded protein: CASSLGGEAAEAFF.

This clonotype was seen ten or more times. The rearrangement joins TRBV6-1 to TRBJ1-5, with 8 nucleotides matching TRBD1. The CDR3 runs to 13 residues. V lost 2 bases to trimming and J lost 9 bases; unmatched junction nucleotides: 3. CDR1 and CDR2 from the germline V gene are MNHNS and SASEGT. CDR3 region: CASSETGGRPQHF. The CDR3, as DNA: TGTGCCAGCAGTGAAACAGGGGGTCGGCCCCAGCATTTT.

Comments on this clonotype: A much larger clonotype is one base distant, so this may be a read error. J is TRBJ2-7 and V is TRBV29-1; D might be TRBD1 or TRBD2, each matching 6 bases. CDR1 is SQVTM and CDR2 is ANQGSEA in the germline V gene. The CDR3 is made up of 13 amino acids. The chain's CDR3 is CSAAKGGYYEQHF. CDR3 nucleotide sequence: TGCAGCGCGGCCAAGGGGGGTTACTACGAGCAGCACTTC.

The chain couples TRBV20-1 to TRBJ1-2, with 7 bases matching TRBD1. V trimming: 1 base; J trimming: 3 bases; junction bases outside the gene matches: 5. CDR3 size: 14 residues. Germline V lookup: CDR1 DFQATT, CDR2 SNEGSKA (reference sequence). The CDR3 is CSARVGTDYYGYTF. In DNA, the CDR3 is TGCAGTGCTAGAGTGGGGACAGATTACTATGGCTACACCTTC.

V is TRBV4-3 and J is TRBJ1-1, with D hard to call. V was pared by 1 base and J by 11 bases, with 17 bases between. Germline V gene data show CDR1 as LGHNA and CDR2 as YSLEER. This CDR3 region has 14 residues. In nucleotides, the CDR3 is TGCGCCAGCAGCCAAGTGCCCCAAGAGATCGGTGCTTTCTTT. Amino acid sequence: CASSQVPQEIGAFF.

A few counts support this clonotype. V and J are TRBV20-1 and TRBJ2-7; 7 bases match TRBD2. The length of the CDR3 is 18 residues. With V trimmed by 2 bases and J by 3 bases, 19 bases remained unmatched. Germline V gene sequence: CDR1 DFQATT, CDR2 SNEGSKA (reference sequence). The chain's CDR3 is CSARPPRTAKRDHYEQYF. In nucleotides, the CDR3 is TGCAGTGCTAGACCCCCTCGAACAGCAAAGCGGGACCACTACGAGCAGTACTTC.

There are a few counts of this clonotype. V is TRBV29-1 and J is TRBJ2-2; 8 bases match TRBD1. Trimming at V came to 7 bases and at J to 3 bases, leaving 10 bases not matched to a gene. Germline CDR1 is SQVTM and CDR2 is ANQGSEA. This CDR3 spans 15 amino acids. The chain's CDR3 is CSALGQGADTGELFF. In DNA form, the CDR3 reads TGCAGCGCCTTAGGCCAGGGGGCCGACACCGGGGAGCTGTTTTTT.

In its sample, this clonotype was seen a few times. The chain joins TRBV29-1 to TRBJ1-1; 8 bases map to TRBD1. V shed 5 bases, J shed 1 base, and the junction held 6 bases outside the gene matches. This CDR3 contains 14 residues. Germline CDR1 is SQVTM and CDR2 is ANQGSEA. CDR3 nucleotides: TGCAGCGTTCTCTACGGACAGGGGAACACTGAAGCTTTCTTT. This gives the protein CSVLYGQGNTEAFF.

This chain links TRBV6-1 with TRBJ2-3; D may be TRBD1 (6 bases). The CDR3 has 16 residues. Per germline, CDR1 MNHNS and CDR2 SASEGT. V lost 4 bases, J lost 0 bases, and 14 bases lay in between. CDR3 amino acids: CASSADSRTSTDTQYF. Here the CDR3 DNA reads TGTGCCAGCAGTGCGGACAGCCGAACTAGCACAGATACGCAGTATTTT.

This clonotype was picked up a small number of times. The chain recombines TRBV4-2 with TRBJ2-3; D is ambiguous. The V end was cut by 3 bases, the J end by 4 bases, with 5 bases between. CDR3 size: 12 residues. The V gene's germline CDR1 is LGHNA and CDR2 YNFKEQ. The CDR3 is CASSHEPDTQYF. CDR3 sequence (DNA): TGTGCCAGCAGCCACGAACCAGATACGCAGTATTTT.

The chain joins TRBV5-1 to TRBJ2-2, with TRBD1 identical over 8 bases. V shed 6 bases, J shed 3 bases, and the junction held 1 base outside the gene matches. The V gene's germline CDR1 is SGHRS and CDR2 YFSETQ. This CDR3 is built from 13 residues. CDR3 in amino acids: CASTGGYTGELFF. The CDR3, as DNA: TGCGCCAGCACAGGGGGCTACACCGGGGAGCTGTTTTTT.

This clonotype came up a few times. J is TRBJ1-1 and V is TRBV9; D ambiguous. Trimming removed 4 bases at V and 1 base at J, with 11 bases between. Germline V lookup: CDR1 SGDLS, CDR2 YYNGEE. This CDR3 has 14 residues. CDR3 bases: TGTGCCAGCAGCCCAACCAGCCCGAACACTGAAGCTTTCTTT. Its protein product is CASSPTSPNTEAFF.

In this sample, this clonotype turned up many times. This chain uses TRBV7-9 with TRBJ1-1, with D tentatively TRBD1 (5 bases). CDR1 is SEHNR and CDR2 is FQNEAQ in the germline V gene (reference sequence). The V end lost 1 base, the J end lost 10 bases, and 10 bases lay between the germline ends. The length of the CDR3 is 12 residues. In DNA form, the CDR3 reads TGTGCCAGCAGCTTAGAGTTAAGGGGAGCTTTCTTT. Amino acid sequence: CASSLELRGAFF.

The chain is built from TRBV27 and TRBJ2-1; TRBD2 agrees at 12 bases. The CDR3 is 17 residues long. From germline, CDR1 is MNHEY and CDR2 SMNVEV (reference sequence). J lost 0 bases, V lost 5 bases, and 5 bases had no gene match. The CDR3 loop is CASSVRTSGTSYNEQFF. CDR3 in DNA: TGTGCCAGCAGTGTCCGGACTAGCGGGACCTCCTACAATGAGCAGTTCTTC.

This clonotype was counted only a few times. The V and J genes are TRBV7-2 and TRBJ2-5; TRBD2 matches 9 bases. The CDR3 runs to 17 residues. V was pared by 5 bases and J by 1 base, with 11 bases of the junction left unmatched. Germline CDR1 and CDR2: SGHTA and FQGNSA. CDR3 bases: TGTGCCAGCAGCCTGCGCCGACTAGCGGAAACCCAAGAGACCCAGTACTTC. Amino acids: CASSLRRLAETQETQYF.

This CDR3 is CSVERDQDYNEQFF. CDR3 DNA sequence: TGCAGCGTTGAACGCGACCAAGACTACAATGAGCAGTTCTTC. The chain uses TRBV29-1 and TRBJ2-1; D is unresolved. The CDR3 is made up of 14 amino acids. V lost 2 bases, J lost 3 bases, and 11 bases lay in between. Germline CDR1 reads SQVTM; CDR2 reads ANQGSEA.

This chain links TRBV12-3 or TRBV12-4 with TRBJ2-3, with 9 bases fitting TRBD2. V was pared by 2 bases and J by 2 bases, with 8 bases of the junction left unmatched. There are 17 residues in the CDR3. The CDR3 DNA is TGTGCCAGCAGTTTAAGAATAGCGGGAGACCTCACAGATACGCAGTATTTT. Translating it yields CASSLRIAGDLTDTQYF.